Shown below are 11 T cell receptor beta chains from a single sample sequenced in a study of blood T cell repertoires in COVID-19. Assay used: immunoSEQ multiplex PCR; TCRdb lists only in-frame clones, some missing. The table lists 200,000 to 250,000 clones, roughly 90% of them singletons. Sequenced: peripheral blood. The receptors were sampled from a man aged 55 to 70 with acute or convalescent COVID-19.

This chain connects TRBV6-5 to TRBJ1-5; 7 nucleotides agree with TRBD1. Looked up from germline, CDR1 is MNHEY and CDR2 is SVGAGI. The CDR3 covers 15 residues. The ends lost 4 bases at V and 3 bases at J; junction bases unmatched: 6. The CDR3 loop reads CASSSRDSVNQPQHF. In DNA form, the CDR3 reads TGTGCCAGCAGTTCCCGGGACAGTGTCAATCAGCCCCAGCATTTT.

The gene calls are TRBV9 and TRBJ2-7; 9 bases fit TRBD1. The CDR3 contains 15 residues. Per germline, CDR1 SGDLS and CDR2 YYNGEE. V gave up 1 base and J gave up 1 base; unmatched junction bases: 3. The CDR3 region is CASSVSGTGSYEQYF. CDR3 nucleotides: TGTGCCAGCAGCGTAAGTGGGACAGGGTCCTACGAGCAGTACTTC.

As DNA, the CDR3 is TGCGCCAGCAGTGATAGGAGGAGTGGCAAAAACATTCAGTACTTC. Translation gives CASSDRRSGKNIQYF. The chain joins TRBV10-1 to TRBJ2-4; D may be TRBD2 (5 bases). Germline CDR1 reads WNHNN; CDR2 reads SYGVQD (reference sequence). With 3 bases removed from V and 3 bases from J, the gap between germline ends came to 12 bases. This CDR3 is 15 amino acids long.

The CDR3 DNA is TGTGCCAGCAGCTTAACGGGAGTTACCTCCTACGAGCAGTACTTC. It is translated as CASSLTGVTSYEQYF. This rearrangement joins TRBV7-9 to TRBJ2-7; the D gene is possibly TRBD2 (6 bases). Germline V gene data show CDR1 as SEHNR and CDR2 as FQNEAQ (reference sequence). Trimming cost V 2 bases and J 0 bases, with 11 bases left between them. This CDR3 contains 15 residues.

V is TRBV11-3 and J is TRBJ2-3, with D perhaps TRBD1 (6 bases). The CDR3 is 13 residues long. The germline V and J ends were trimmed by 5 bases and 4 bases, with 10 bases remaining between them. CDR1 and CDR2 from the germline V gene are SGHNT and YENEEA. In DNA form, the CDR3 reads TGTGCCAGCAGCCCCAGGGGTGCAGATACGCAGTATTTT. This codes for CASSPRGADTQYF.

The chain recombines TRBV19 with TRBJ1-3; TRBD1 matches 7 bases. Looked up from germline, CDR1 is LNHDA and CDR2 is SQIVND (reference sequence). The trim removed 9 bases at V and 4 bases at J, leaving 9 bases unmatched. This CDR3 spans 14 amino acids. CDR3 loop: CASAPQGEGNTIYF. For the CDR3, the DNA is TGTGCCAGCGCACCGCAGGGGGAAGGAAACACCATATATTTT.

The V and J genes are TRBV29-1 and TRBJ1-3, with D possibly matching TRBD1 (6 bases). V was clipped by 4 bases and J by 2 bases, with 12 bases between them. CDR1 and CDR2 (germline): SQVTM, ANQGSEA. The CDR3 has 14 residues. The CDR3 region is CSVGLGQAGNTIYF. The CDR3 region has the DNA TGCAGCGTTGGACTGGGACAAGCTGGAAACACCATATATTTT. The whole variable domain, remainder taken from reference TRBV29-1 and TRBJ1-3, is SAVISQKPSRDICQRGTSLTIQCQVDSQVTMMFWYRQQPGQSLTLIATANQGSEATYESGFVIDKFPISRPNLTFSTLTVSNMSPEDSSIYLCSVGLGQAGNTIYFGEGSWLTVV.

V is TRBV4-1 and J is TRBJ1-5; 7 bases line up with TRBD1. Germline assignment: CDR1 MGHRA and CDR2 YSYEKL. This CDR3 is 16 amino acids long. Trimming at V came to 0 bases and at J to 0 bases, leaving 2 bases not matched to a gene. The CDR3 DNA sequence: TGCGCCAGCAGCCAAGACGGACAGGCTAGCAATCAGCCCCAGCATTTT. Amino acid sequence: CASSQDGQASNQPQHF.

The chain uses TRBV9 and TRBJ1-5, with D tentatively TRBD1 (5 bases). This CDR3 region has 16 residues. Germline loops: CDR1 SGDLS, CDR2 YYNGEE. V shed 0 bases and J shed 0 bases, with 10 bases lying between them. CDR3 residues: CASSVEGVHSNQPQHF. DNA for the CDR3: TGTGCCAGCAGCGTAGAAGGGGTCCATAGCAATCAGCCCCAGCATTTT.

This clone appeared once. The rearrangement uses TRBV28 and TRBJ2-5; 7 bases are a match to TRBD2. Germline V gene data show CDR1 as MDHEN and CDR2 as SYDVKM. The CDR3 spans 17 residues. V was clipped by 6 bases and J by 3 bases; unmatched bases: 16. CDR3: CASSLFGSGLIEETQYF. The CDR3 nucleotides read TGTGCCAGCAGCCTTTTTGGTAGCGGGCTCATTGAAGAGACCCAGTACTTC.

The chain joins TRBV30 to TRBJ1-5; maybe TRBD1 (6 bases). CDR1 is GTSNPN, CDR2 SVGIG, per germline (reference sequence). This CDR3 spans 13 amino acids. Trimming stripped 5 bases from V and 3 bases from J, with 11 bases between. The CDR3 DNA reads TGTGCCTGGTCACAGGGAGTCAATCAGCCCCAGCATTTT. As protein: CAWSQGVNQPQHF.